Shown below are 22 T cell receptor beta chains from a single sample sequenced in a study of blood T cell repertoires in COVID-19. Profiling relied on immunoSEQ multiplex PCR, and the TCRdb table lists in-frame clones only, not all of them. The sample lists fewer than 300,000 clones, 65% to 85% seen once, with 15% to 18% in the top ten. The sample consisted of peripheral blood. The receptors were gathered from a person aged 70 to 85 with COVID-19, enrolled during active disease.

The rearrangement links TRBV14 to TRBJ2-7, with D perhaps TRBD1 (5 bases). V was trimmed by 4 bases and J by 6 bases, leaving 13 bases between them. The CDR3 covers 13 residues. Germline assignment: CDR1 SGHDN and CDR2 FVKESK. CDR3 nucleotides: TGTGCCAGCAGCCCAGGGCTTGGAAGCGAGCAGTACTTC. Encoded protein: CASSPGLGSEQYF.

This clone was counted between two and nine times. V is TRBV15 and J is TRBJ2-7; 13 bases are shared with TRBD2. V shed 0 bases and J 5 bases; nucleotides not matched to a gene: 7. The CDR3 length is 17 residues. Germline CDR1 is LNHNV and CDR2 is YYDKDF (reference sequence). CDR3 nucleotides: TGTGCCACCAGCAGAGATCTGCGGACTAGCGGGAGCAACGAGCAGTACTTC. It encodes CATSRDLRTSGSNEQYF.

This chain links TRBV4-1 with TRBJ2-4; 10 nucleotides agree with TRBD1. The V gene's germline CDR1 is MGHRA and CDR2 YSYEKL. CDR3 size: 14 residues. The trim removed 5 bases at V and 10 bases at J, leaving 8 bases unmatched. CDR3 sequence reads: CASSKPGQGPIQYF. For the CDR3, the DNA is TGCGCCAGCAGCAAACCGGGACAGGGGCCAATTCAGTACTTC.

This chain connects TRBV7-3 to TRBJ2-3; TRBD2 matches 11 bases. This CDR3 is built from 16 residues. The germline CDR1 and CDR2 sequences are SGHTA and FQGTGA. V dropped 4 bases and J dropped 1; count of bases not matched to a gene: 4. CDR3 in amino acids: CASSSKLAGGTDTQYF. CDR3 in DNA: TGTGCCAGCAGCTCGAAACTAGCGGGAGGCACAGATACGCAGTATTTT.

The chain links TRBV3-1 (or the pseudogene TRBV3-2) to TRBJ2-7; D possibly corresponds to TRBD1 (5 bases). Germline lookup yields CDR1 LGHDT and CDR2 YNNKEL (reference sequence). The CDR3 spans 13 residues. Trimming stripped 3 bases from V and 6 bases from J, with 12 bases between. Here the CDR3 reads CASSQVGTGEQYF. DNA of the CDR3: TGTGCCAGCAGCCAGGTCGGAACAGGCGAGCAGTACTTC.

This sequence joins TRBV28 and TRBJ1-6; D may be TRBD1 (5 bases). The CDR3 has 12 amino acids. Trimming took 2 bases from V and 10 from J, leaving 6 bases between them. Germline V gene lookup returns CDR1 MDHEN and CDR2 SYDVKM. CDR3 bases: TGTGCCAGCAGTTTACAGGGCTCACCCCTCCACTTT. It yields the protein CASSLQGSPLHF.

J is TRBJ2-7 and V is TRBV11-2; D gene ambiguous. From germline, CDR1 is SGHAT and CDR2 FQNNGV. Trimming cost V 5 bases and J 5 bases, with 16 bases left between them. The CDR3 totals 14 residues. In nucleotides, the CDR3 is TGTGCCAGCAGCCCGACTGAGATTCCCGACGAGCAGTACTTC. It yields the protein CASSPTEIPDEQYF.

The rearrangement uses TRBV28 and TRBJ1-4, with 12 bases identical to TRBD1. The germline gives CDR1 MDHEN, CDR2 SYDVKM. The CDR3 has 17 amino acids. Unmatched junction bases numbered 8, after V lost 1 base and J lost 8 bases. The CDR3 DNA is TGTGCCAGCAGTTTATTGGGACAGGGGGCGAGTTTCGAAAAACTGTTTTTT. Amino acid sequence: CASSLLGQGASFEKLFF.

V gene TRBV7-2 combines with J gene TRBJ1-4; D is uncertain. V dropped 4 bases and J dropped 4 bases, with 10 bases sitting between them. The CDR3 is made up of 14 amino acids. Per germline, CDR1 SGHTA and CDR2 FQGNSA. The CDR3 DNA is TGTGCCAGCAGCTGGGCTCGGGGTAATGAAAAACTGTTTTTT. Protein sequence: CASSWARGNEKLFF. Based on the CDR3 plus reference TRBV7-2 and TRBJ1-4, the full variable domain is GAGVSQSPSNKVTEKGKDVELRCDPISGHTALYWYRQSLGQGLEFLIYFQGNSAPDKSGLPSDRFSAERTGGSVSTLTIQRTQQEDSAVYLCASSWARGNEKLFFGSGTQLSVL.

This sequence joins TRBV6-5 and TRBJ1-2; D not certain. The germline V gene encodes CDR1 MNHEY and CDR2 SVGAGI. V lost 0 bases to trimming and J lost 6 bases, with 17 bases between them. The CDR3 runs 16 residues. In DNA, the CDR3 is TGTGCCAGCAGTTACTCAAGAGTTGAAGGGAGGGATGGCTACACCTTC. This translates into CASSYSRVEGRDGYTF.

This rearrangement joins TRBV28 to TRBJ1-6; D unclear. This CDR3 has 13 amino acids. V was shortened by 8 bases and J by 6 bases, with 11 bases between the two germline ends. Germline values: CDR1 MDHEN, CDR2 SYDVKM. The CDR3 here is CASSLGLNSPLHF. CDR3 in DNA: TGTGCCAGCTCTCTAGGCCTTAATTCACCCCTCCACTTT.

This chain uses TRBV5-3 with TRBJ1-1, with 8 bases that match TRBD1. TRBV5-3 is classed as an ORF, of uncertain function. The CDR3 spans 14 residues. The trim removed 2 bases at V and 3 bases at J, leaving 3 bases unmatched. CDR3 sequence: CARSFCRGHTEAFF. CDR3 DNA: TGTGCCAGAAGCTTCTGCAGGGGGCACACTGAAGCTTTCTTT.

This chain connects TRBV7-8 to TRBJ1-2, with 8 nucleotides matching TRBD1. Germline loops: CDR1 SGHVS, CDR2 FQNEAQ. The CDR3 runs 15 residues. Germline trimming cut 4 bases from V and 2 bases from J; bases unmatched to any gene: 6. In DNA, the CDR3 is TGTGCCAGCAGCTCCCGGACAGGGTGGAACTATGGCTACACCTTC. It specifies CASSSRTGWNYGYTF. Full variable domain (rest looked up from reference TRBV7-8 and TRBJ1-2): GAGVSQSPRYKVAKRGQDVALRCDPISGHVSLFWYQQALGQGPEFLTYFQNEAQLDKSGLPSDRFFAERPEGSVSTLKIQRTQQEDSAVYLCASSSRTGWNYGYTFGSGTRLTVV.

The chain couples TRBV10-3 to TRBJ1-2, with TRBD1 matching over 8 bases. With 5 bases clipped from V and 6 bases from J, the junction kept 2 bases outside the gene matches. CDR3 length: 12 amino acids. Germline-derived CDR1 and CDR2 are ENHRY and SYGVKD. CDR3 sequence reads: CAISSTGDGYTF. In nucleotides, the CDR3 is TGTGCCATCAGTTCGACAGGGGATGGCTACACCTTC.

The chain employs TRBV6-6 and TRBJ1-3; 7 nucleotides match TRBD1. The CDR3 consists of 18 residues. J gave up 0 bases and V 5 bases, and 13 bases lay outside the gene matches. Germline CDR1 MNHNY, CDR2 SVGAGI (reference sequence). The CDR3 region has the DNA TGTGCCAGCAGTCCTTACCTGGGACAGCCATACTCTGGAAACACCATATATTTT. Protein: CASSPYLGQPYSGNTIYF.

This chain connects TRBV2 to TRBJ2-3; the D is unclear. Trimming stripped 4 bases from V and 2 bases from J, with 10 bases between. This CDR3 region has 14 residues. CDR1 is SNHLY, CDR2 FYNNEI, per germline. CDR3: CASSVTQNTDTQYF. DNA for the CDR3: TGTGCCAGCAGTGTGACTCAGAACACAGATACGCAGTATTTT. The full variable domain, with the rest looked up from reference TRBV2 and TRBJ2-3, is EPEVTQTPSHQVTQMGQEVILRCVPISNHLYFYWYRQILGQKVEFLVSFYNNEISEKSEIFDDQFSVERPDGSNFTLKIRSTKLEDSAMYFCASSVTQNTDTQYFGPGTRLTVL.

This clone has a single count. The chain carries TRBV7-2 and TRBJ2-7; D unresolved. The CDR3 totals 12 residues. With 6 bases removed from V and 3 bases from J, the gap between germline ends came to 9 bases. Germline CDR1 SGHTA, CDR2 FQGNSA. The CDR3, as DNA: TGTGCCAGCAGTTTTTCGGGCTACGAGCAGTACTTC. Its protein product is CASSFSGYEQYF.

This chain connects TRBV19 to TRBJ2-7; D call uncertain. The CDR3 spans 14 residues. The V end was cut by 1 base, the J end by 3 bases, with 10 bases between. Germline CDR1 LNHDA, CDR2 SQIVND (reference sequence). CDR3 loop: CASSIGSRLYEQYF. The CDR3 DNA is TGTGCCAGTAGTATAGGGAGTCGACTCTACGAGCAGTACTTC.

The genes are TRBV28 and TRBJ1-1, with D unclear. V shed 3 bases and J shed 0 bases, with 8 bases lying between them. Germline V gene lookup returns CDR1 MDHEN and CDR2 SYDVKM. The CDR3 totals 14 residues. CDR3: CASSFGQLNTEAFF. The CDR3, as DNA: TGTGCCAGCAGTTTTGGCCAGTTGAACACTGAAGCTTTCTTT.

This chain links TRBV5-1 with TRBJ2-5, with a possible D match to TRBD2 (5 bases). This CDR3 contains 16 residues. Trimming stripped 5 bases from V and 5 bases from J, with 22 bases between. Germline V gene sequence: CDR1 SGHRS, CDR2 YFSETQ. The CDR3: CASRRGGGSGSETQYF. DNA of the CDR3: TGCGCCAGCAGAAGAGGTGGAGGCTCGGGGTCGGAGACCCAGTACTTC.

The V call is TRBV19, the J call TRBJ1-1; D is undetermined. The V gene lost 2 bases and the J gene lost 0 bases, with 13 bases spanning the gap. Per germline, CDR1 LNHDA and CDR2 SQIVND (reference sequence). The CDR3 consists of 16 residues. The CDR3 loop is CASSIQGGRLNTEAFF. In nucleotides, the CDR3 is TGTGCCAGTAGTATACAAGGAGGCAGATTGAACACTGAAGCTTTCTTT.

In its sample, this clone was seen a few times. The CDR3 bases are TGTGCCAGTAGTAGGATCGTGATAGAGCAGGGGGCTTGCAATCAGCCCCAGCATTTT. This translates into CASSRIVIEQGACNQPQHF. The J gene is TRBJ1-5, the V gene TRBV19, with 8 bases aligning to TRBD1. Germline trimming cut 4 bases from V and 2 bases from J; bases unmatched to any gene: 16. Germline loops: CDR1 LNHDA, CDR2 SQIVND (reference sequence). This CDR3 region has 19 residues. Full variable domain (missing parts from reference TRBV19 and TRBJ1-5): DGGITQSPKYLFRKEGQNVTLSCEQNLNHDAMYWYRQDPGQGLRLIYYSQIVNDFQKGDIAEGYSVSREKKESFPLTVTSAQKNPTAFYLCASSRIVIEQGACNQPQHFGDGTRLSIL.